This TCR beta chain is drawn from a study of T cells in localized non-small cell lung cancer. Findings of the study overall: It was uninvolved adjacent lung that showed the highest T cell clonality, exceeding tumor.

The V and J ends lost 0 bases and 6 bases, in that order; junction bases with no gene match: 5. CDR3 length: 15 amino acids. The germline CDR1 and CDR2 sequences are SGDLS and YYNGEE. With respect to this clone: Its target is not known.

Assay: immunoSEQ multiplex PCR; the TCRdb copy retains only in-frame clones and omits some. There are about 19,000 clones in the sample; about 90% occur only once, and less than 5% lies in the top ten. The sample was peripheral blood, taken before any cancer treatment. This sequence joins TRBV9 and TRBJ2-2; 7 bases are shared with TRBD2. This clonotype was obtained from a male donor at least 60 years old with stage I squamous cell lung carcinoma. The CDR3 region has the DNA TGTGCCAGCAGCGTAGCCGGGAGGAGCCCCGGGGAGCTGTTTTTT. The encoded protein is CASSVAGRSPGELFF. Supplemented by reference TRBV9 and TRBJ2-2, the full variable domain reads DSGVTQTPKHLITATGQRVTLRCSPRSGDLSVYWYQQSLDQGLQFLIQYYNGEERAKGNILERFSAQQFPDLHSELNLSSLELGDSALYFCASSVAGRSPGELFFGEGSRLTVL.